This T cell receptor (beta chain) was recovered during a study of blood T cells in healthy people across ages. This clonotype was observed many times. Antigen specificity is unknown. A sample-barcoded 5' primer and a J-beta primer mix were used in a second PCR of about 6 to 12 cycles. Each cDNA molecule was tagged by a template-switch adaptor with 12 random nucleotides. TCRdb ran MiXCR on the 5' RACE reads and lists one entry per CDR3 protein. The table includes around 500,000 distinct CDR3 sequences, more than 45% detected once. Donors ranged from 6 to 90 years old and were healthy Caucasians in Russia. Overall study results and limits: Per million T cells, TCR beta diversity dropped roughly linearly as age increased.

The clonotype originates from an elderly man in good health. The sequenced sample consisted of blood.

CDR3 amino acids: CASRRDRNYEQYF. CDR3 coding DNA: TGTGCCAGCAGACGGGACAGGAACTACGAGCAGTACTTC. The J gene is TRBJ2-7, the V gene TRBV6-5; 8 bases agree with TRBD1. CDR1 and CDR2 (germline): MNHEY, SVGAGI. CDR3 length: 13 residues. J lost 3 bases, V lost 6 bases, and 4 bases had no gene match.